Presented here are 25 T cell receptor delta chains from one specimen sequenced in a study of Vδ1+ human thymocytes. Sequences come from RNA converted to cDNA by reverse transcription. Multiplex PCR used pooled V-gene forward primers and a constant-region reverse primer to amplify CDR3s. TCRdb redid clone calling on the multiplex PCR reads using CATT. The table records about 75,000 delta-chain clones, about 35% of them present only once. The study's findings and limits: Thymic TRG and TRD repertoires appeared highly polyclonal, with Gaussian CDR3 length distributions.

What these receptors recognize is not known. The sample consisted of Vdelta1+ gamma-delta thymocytes from the thymus. The subset here: FACS-sorted CD3+ TCRalphabeta- TCRVdelta1+ TCRVdelta2- thymocytes. The receptors were gathered from a boy under two years old who had congenital heart surgery.

V gene TRDV1 combines with J gene TRDJ1; 11 bases are a match to TRDD3. Germline CDR1 and CDR2: TSWWSYY and QGS. The V gene end was trimmed by 1 base and the J gene end by 0 bases; junction bases not matched to a gene: 28. The CDR3 is 25 residues long. The CDR3 bases are TGTGCTCTTGGGGAACCATCCTTAAGACGCTGGGGGATACCCTCGGCGCCCAAGTACACCGATAAACTCATCTTT. Amino acid sequence: CALGEPSLRRWGIPSAPKYTDKLIF.

The V gene is TRDV1, the J gene TRDJ1; 7 bases are shared with TRDD3. With V trimmed by 0 bases and J by 0 bases, 25 bases remained unmatched. Per the germline V gene, CDR1 is TSWWSYY and CDR2 is QGS. The CDR3 sequence is 23 residues long. The CDR3 coding sequence is TGTGCTCTTGGGGAACTCGGCGCGGTCCTAGGGCGTACTGGGGATTCGTACACCGATAAACTCATCTTT. The encoded protein is CALGELGAVLGRTGDSYTDKLIF.

A single count supports this clone. The V gene is TRDV1, the J gene TRDJ1; D uncertain. Germline V lookup: CDR1 TSWWSYY, CDR2 QGS. The CDR3 sequence is 18 residues long. V was pared by 2 bases and J by 0 bases, with 19 bases between. CDR3 in DNA: TGTGCTCTTGGGGAAAAGGTCGCCGCCCCTCCGTACACCGATAAACTCATCTTT. Translating gives CALGEKVAAPPYTDKLIF.

In this sample, this clone turned up once. This sequence joins TRDV2 and TRDJ3, with 7 bases aligning to TRDD3. The CDR3 loop spans 21 amino acids. CDR1 GEAIGNYY and CDR2 EKD come from the germline V gene. J lost 3 bases, V lost 5 bases, and 21 bases had no gene match. The CDR3 coding sequence is TGTGCCTGTGTTACTAAGGTTGGTGGATACGCTTCTGACTGGGACACCCGACAGATGTTTTTC. Translation gives CACVTKVGGYASDWDTRQMFF.

The chain recombines TRDV1 with TRDJ1, with 10 bases that match TRDD3. From germline, CDR1 is TSWWSYY and CDR2 QGS. The CDR3 loop spans 19 amino acids. V lost 3 bases, J lost 0 bases, and 13 bases stayed unmatched. CDR3 DNA sequence: TGTGCTCTTGGGGACTTACCATGTACTGGGGGATCGTACACCGATAAACTCATCTTT. This sequence encodes CALGDLPCTGGSYTDKLIF.

The chain employs TRDV1 and TRDJ1; D remains unclear. Trimming removed 5 bases from V and 4 bases from J, with 8 bases in between. Germline V gene sequence: CDR1 TSWWSYY, CDR2 QGS. The CDR3 is made up of 12 amino acids. The CDR3 DNA follows: TGTGCTCTTGGGCACCTAAGCGATAAACTCATCTTT. Amino acids: CALGHLSDKLIF.

This clone was seen a few times. The chain links TRDV1 to TRDJ1, with 7 positions matching TRDD3. V lost 2 bases and J lost 0; bases outside the gene matches: 21. Germline V gene data show CDR1 as TSWWSYY and CDR2 as QGS. The CDR3 covers 21 residues. The CDR3 spells CALGERYPPIGGGSYTDKLIF. CDR3 sequence (DNA): TGTGCTCTTGGGGAAAGATATCCTCCGATCGGAGGGGGATCTTACACCGATAAACTCATCTTT.

This clone was seen a handful of times. The chain has TRDV1 and TRDJ1; no reliable D call. CDR1 is TSWWSYY, CDR2 QGS, per germline. The CDR3 runs 21 residues. Trimming left V 0 bases short and J 0 bases short, with 26 bases between. CDR3 DNA: TGTGCTCTTGGGGAACTAGTGTCCGTGGGACTATTCCAACCGAACACCGATAAACTCATCTTT. Residues: CALGELVSVGLFQPNTDKLIF.

This clone was detected only once. This rearrangement joins TRDV1 to TRDJ1; unclear D gene. The V and J ends lost 5 bases and 0 bases respectively, with 19 bases between them. The CDR3 covers 17 residues. Germline CDR1 is TSWWSYY and CDR2 is QGS. CDR3 nucleotides: TGTGCTCTTGGGCGCTACGTGGCTGGACCGTACACCGATAAACTCATCTTT. Translation gives CALGRYVAGPYTDKLIF.

By sample share, this clone is medium-sized. Within the sample, other DNA sequences also encode this same CDR3. The rearrangement joins TRDV2 to TRDJ1, with 7 bases matching TRDD3. With 0 bases clipped from V and 0 bases from J, the junction kept 3 bases outside the gene matches. CDR3 length: 15 amino acids. Germline V gene sequence: CDR1 GEAIGNYY, CDR2 EKD. This CDR3 is CACDTWGKYTDKLIF. CDR3 in DNA: TGTGCCTGTGACACCTGGGGGAAATACACCGATAAACTCATCTTT.

The chain couples TRDV1 to TRDJ1, with 9 bases aligning to TRDD2. Germline V lookup: CDR1 TSWWSYY, CDR2 QGS. This CDR3 spans 25 amino acids. V shed 0 bases and J 2 bases; nucleotides not matched to a gene: 31. DNA of the CDR3: TGTGCTCTTGGGGAACTCCAACCTAGAACCTTCCTTCCTACGCCGTCTTCCCAGATGACCGATAAACTCATCTTT. It codes for CALGELQPRTFLPTPSSQMTDKLIF.

The V gene is TRDV1, the J gene TRDJ1, with TRDD3 identical over 8 bases. Trimming removed 2 bases from V and 0 bases from J; junction bases left unmatched: 11. The length of the CDR3 is 18 residues. Looked up from germline, CDR1 is TSWWSYY and CDR2 is QGS. Written as DNA, the CDR3 is TGTGCTCTTGGGGAAGGCCTGGCTGGGGGACACTACACCGATAAACTCATCTTT. Encoded protein: CALGEGLAGGHYTDKLIF.

V usage is TRDV1 and J usage is TRDJ1; 9 bases match TRDD3. Trimming at V came to 0 bases and at J to 0 bases, leaving 23 bases not matched to a gene. The germline CDR1 and CDR2 sequences are TSWWSYY and QGS. The CDR3 loop spans 23 amino acids. CDR3 amino acids: CALGELSPTDPLGEPLYTDKLIF. CDR3 in DNA: TGTGCTCTTGGGGAACTGTCTCCTACGGATCCACTGGGGGAACCCCTGTACACCGATAAACTCATCTTT.

This clone was counted only a few times. J is TRDJ1 and V is TRDV1; tentative D call: TRDD2 (5 bases). With 5 bases removed from V and 4 bases from J, the gap between germline ends came to 17 bases. There are 15 residues in the CDR3. Germline assignment: CDR1 TSWWSYY and CDR2 QGS. CDR3 in amino acids: CALGLHSSLHDKLIF. For the CDR3, the DNA is TGTGCTCTTGGGCTCCATTCCTCCCTCCACGATAAACTCATCTTT.

Regarding this clone: Other DNA sequences within the sample encode an identical CDR3. V usage is TRDV1 and J usage is TRDJ1, with 9 bases that match TRDD3. The CDR3 runs 23 residues. Germline V gene lookup returns CDR1 TSWWSYY and CDR2 QGS. V shed 1 base and J 0 bases; nucleotides not matched to a gene: 24. The CDR3 region is CALGERWPSRAGGYTPYTDKLIF. DNA for the CDR3: TGTGCTCTTGGGGAACGATGGCCTTCCCGGGCCGGGGGATACACTCCGTACACCGATAAACTCATCTTT.

The chain joins TRDV1 to TRDJ1; TRDD3 might be the D (5 bases). The CDR3 is 22 amino acids. The germline gives CDR1 TSWWSYY, CDR2 QGS. The V and J ends lost 1 base and 5 bases respectively, with 35 bases between them. CDR3 in DNA: TGTGCTCTTGGGGAACCATTCGACTGGCGGAGGCCTCCCTCGCGTAAGTTGGATAAACTCATCTTT. Translating it yields CALGEPFDWRRPPSRKLDKLIF.

This clone was counted a few times. The V call is TRDV2, the J call TRDJ1; TRDD3 matches at 12 bases. Trimming removed 5 bases from V and 7 bases from J; junction bases left unmatched: 13. The CDR3 is made up of 16 amino acids. The V gene's germline CDR1 is GEAIGNYY and CDR2 EKD. CDR3 amino acids: CACGRVLGDTSGKLIF. CDR3 sequence (DNA): TGTGCCTGTGGAAGGGTACTGGGGGATACAAGCGGTAAACTCATCTTT.

This clone was counted a few times. The gene calls are TRDV1 and TRDJ1, with D tentatively TRDD3 (5 bases). Trimming took off 1 base at V and 1 base at J, with 10 bases between the two ends. Looked up from germline, CDR1 is TSWWSYY and CDR2 is QGS. The CDR3 runs to 15 residues. CDR3 residues: CALGERGDSTDKLIF. For the CDR3, the DNA is TGTGCTCTTGGGGAACGGGGAGATAGCACCGATAAACTCATCTTT.

This chain connects TRDV1 to TRDJ1, with 8 bases lining up with TRDD2. Germline CDR1 and CDR2: TSWWSYY and QGS. Trimming removed 4 bases from V and 0 bases from J; junction bases left unmatched: 13. The CDR3 sequence is 18 residues long. The CDR3 coding sequence is TGTGCTCTTGGGGCGACTCTTCCTACCACGGAGAACACCGATAAACTCATCTTT. This gives the protein CALGATLPTTENTDKLIF.

The rearrangement joins TRDV1 to TRDJ1; 10 bases match TRDD3. The V segment lost 5 bases and the J segment 8 bases; nucleotides outside the gene matches: 41. The CDR3 contains 25 residues. Germline-derived CDR1 and CDR2 are TSWWSYY and QGS. The CDR3 is CALGKPHYAPYPLTQRGGYAGKLIF. CDR3 nucleotides: TGTGCTCTTGGGAAACCACACTACGCCCCTTACCCCTTAACCCAAAGGGGGGGATACGCTGGCAAACTCATCTTT.

There are a few counts of this clone. The gene calls are TRDV1 and TRDJ1; possible D gene TRDD3, 6 bases. V was cut by 2 bases and J by 0 bases, with 19 bases left in between. The CDR3 extends over 18 amino acids. The germline gives CDR1 TSWWSYY, CDR2 QGS. The CDR3 DNA reads TGTGCTCTTGGGGAAGATCTCCCCTGGGGTAAGTACACCGATAAACTCATCTTT. As protein: CALGEDLPWGKYTDKLIF.

This clone was counted a few times. The gene calls are TRDV2 and TRDJ1; TRDD3 aligns across 12 bases. This CDR3 is built from 22 residues. In germline, CDR1 is GEAIGNYY, CDR2 EKD. V gave up 3 bases and J gave up 1 base; unmatched junction bases: 23. As DNA, the CDR3 is TGTGCCTGTGACTACTCGATAACAGACTGGGGGATACCCCCTACCGCCACCGATAAACTCATCTTT. It specifies CACDYSITDWGIPPTATDKLIF.

This rearrangement joins TRDV1 to TRDJ1; TRDD3 agrees at 9 bases. Germline V gene data show CDR1 as TSWWSYY and CDR2 as QGS. Trimming took 2 bases from V and 0 from J; bases not matched to a gene: 16. The CDR3 extends over 20 amino acids. The CDR3 DNA sequence: TGTGCTCTTGGGGAAGCATTCCTACCTAGGGGATACGTGTACACCGATAAACTCATCTTT. Its protein is CALGEAFLPRGYVYTDKLIF.

The chain is built from TRDV1 and TRDJ1, with 9 nucleotides matching TRDD3. Germline V gives CDR1 TSWWSYY, CDR2 QGS. CDR3 length: 17 residues. V trimming: 2 bases; J trimming: 0 bases; junction bases outside the gene matches: 7. The CDR3 DNA reads as TGTGCTCTTGGGGAAGTGAGGCCTGGGGGATACACCGATAAACTCATCTTT. Protein: CALGEVRPGGYTDKLIF.

Of note for this clone: A read error may account for a junction end that differs from germline. J is TRDJ1 and V is TRDV1, with D possibly matching TRDD3 (5 bases). Germline V CDR1 and CDR2: TSWWSYY, QGS. CDR3 size: 20 residues. For the CDR3, the DNA is TGTGCTCTTGGGCAACTCTTTGTCCATGGGGACCAAACGCCCACCGATAAACTCATCTTT. The encoded protein is CALGQLFVHGDQTPTDKLIF.